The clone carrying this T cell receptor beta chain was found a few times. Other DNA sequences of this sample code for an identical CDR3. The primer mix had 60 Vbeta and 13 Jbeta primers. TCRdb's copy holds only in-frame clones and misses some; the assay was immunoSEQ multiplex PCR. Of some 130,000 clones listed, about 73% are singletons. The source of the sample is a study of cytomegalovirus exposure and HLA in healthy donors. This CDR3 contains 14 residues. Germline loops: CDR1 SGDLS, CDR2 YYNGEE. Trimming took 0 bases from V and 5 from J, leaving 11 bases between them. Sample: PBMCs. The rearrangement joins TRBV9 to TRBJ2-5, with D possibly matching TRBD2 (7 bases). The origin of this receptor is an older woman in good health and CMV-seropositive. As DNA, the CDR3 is TGTGCCAGCAGCGTAGTGGGGGGGCTGGAGACCCAGTACTTC. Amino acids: CASSVVGGLETQYF. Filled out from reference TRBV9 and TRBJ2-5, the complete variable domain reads DSGVTQTPKHLITATGQRVTLRCSPRSGDLSVYWYQQSLDQGLQFLIQYYNGEERAKGNILERFSAQQFPDLHSELNLSSLELGDSALYFCASSVVGGLETQYFGPGTRLLVL.